The rows below give T cell receptor beta chains drawn from one sample of a study of blood T cell repertoires in COVID-19. Method: immunoSEQ multiplex PCR; TCRdb's copy keeps in-frame clones and lacks some. Altogether fewer than 300,000 clones are present, 88% being singletons, with the ten largest covering less than 10%. The sequenced sample was peripheral blood. These receptors originate from a man between 18 and 35 years old with active or convalescent COVID-19. The CDR3 runs from the conserved cysteine through the conserved F or W. A D gene is named only where the DNA matches it firmly. Clone size, where shown, is once, few, many, or a class for clones that have expanded.

clone size,J gene,D gene,V gene,CDR3 DNA,CDR3 protein
NA,TRBJ2-1,TRBD2,TRBV7-2,TGTGCCAGCAGCTTATGGCGGGGGGAATACAATGAGCAGTTCTTC,CASSLWRGEYNEQFF
NA,TRBJ2-7,NA,TRBV4-1,TGCGCCAGCAGCCAACCCGCGACAGGTTCCTACGAGCAGTACTTC,CASSQPATGSYEQYF
NA,TRBJ1-5,NA,TRBV9,TGTGCCAGCAGCGTCCAGGGGAACCAGCCCCAGCATTTT,CASSVQGNQPQHF
NA,TRBJ2-5,TRBD1,TRBV7-6,TGTGCCAGCAGCTTAGCCCGGGACAGTCACCAAGAGACCCAGTACTTC,CASSLARDSHQETQYF
NA,TRBJ1-2,TRBD1,TRBV27,TGTGCCAGCAGTTTCCCAGGGGGCTATGGCTACACCTTC,CASSFPGGYGYTF
NA,TRBJ2-1,TRBD1,TRBV5-1,TGCGCCAGCAGCTTGGACAGGGGATACAATGAGCAGTTCTTC,CASSLDRGYNEQFF
few,TRBJ1-6,NA,TRBV6-9,TGTGCCAGCAGGTTCCGTTTACAGTTTAATTCACCCCTCCACTTT,CASRFRLQFNSPLHF
NA,TRBJ2-7,TRBD2,TRBV3-1/TRBV3-2,TGTGCCAGCAGCCAAGATTGGGGGGGGGACCGGTACTTC,CASSQDWGGDRYF
NA,TRBJ1-2,NA,TRBV3-1/TRBV3-2,TGTGCCAGCAGCCAAGGGATAGGGGTGGACTATGGCTACACCTTC,CASSQGIGVDYGYTF
NA,TRBJ1-5,TRBD1,TRBV2,TGTGCCAGCAGATCGATGGACAGGGCGGTCAATCAGCCCCAGCATTTT,CASRSMDRAVNQPQHF
NA,TRBJ1-2,NA,TRBV5-1,TGCGCCAGCAGCTTGGCCAGGGCTGGCTACACCTTC,CASSLARAGYTF
NA,TRBJ2-3,NA,TRBV4-3,TGCGCCAGCAGCCAAGAGACGGTGGCGGGGTCCCCCACAGATACGCAGTATTTT,CASSQETVAGSPTDTQYF
NA,TRBJ1-1,TRBD1,TRBV28,TGTGCCAGCAGTTTATGGGGCCAGGGGGCGACGAACACTGAAGCTTTCTTT,CASSLWGQGATNTEAFF
NA,TRBJ2-5,TRBD2,TRBV6-2/TRBV6-3,TGTGCCAGCAGTCCGCTAGCGGAACCACAAGAGACCCAGTACTTC,CASSPLAEPQETQYF
NA,TRBJ2-5,NA,TRBV9,TGTGCCAGCAGCGTAGCTGTCGGGAACCAAGAGACCCAGTACTTC,CASSVAVGNQETQYF
NA,TRBJ1-2,TRBD1,TRBV19,TGTGCCAGTAGTTCAGTCAGGACAGGGGAAAGCGGCTACACCTTC,CASSSVRTGESGYTF
NA,TRBJ2-7,NA,TRBV19,TGTGCCAGTAGTATAGTGGGAGGTAGCTCCTACGAGCAGTACTTC,CASSIVGGSSYEQYF
few,TRBJ1-5,TRBD1,TRBV29-1,TGCAGCGTAGCCGACAGGGGTGCTCAGCCCCAGCATTTT,CSVADRGAQPQHF
NA,TRBJ2-5,NA,TRBV18,TGTGCCAGCTCAAGAGGGATAGGGGAGACCCAGTACTTC,CASSRGIGETQYF
NA,TRBJ1-4,NA,TRBV10-1,TGCGCCAGCAGTGAGTCGTCAGGTCGAGAAAAACTGTTTTTT,CASSESSGREKLFF
once,TRBJ1-1,NA,TRBV12-3/TRBV12-4,TGTGCCAGCAACTTTGGGCTTGAAGCTTTCTTT,CASNFGLEAFF
NA,TRBJ1-5,NA,TRBV7-8,TGTGCCAGCACCCAAGGGGTAGGGTACGATCAGCCCCAGCATTTT,CASTQGVGYDQPQHF
NA,TRBJ2-1,TRBD2,TRBV24-1,TGTGCCACGGGACTAGCGAATGACAATGAGCAGTTCTTC,CATGLANDNEQFF
NA,TRBJ2-2,NA,TRBV3-1/TRBV3-2,TGTGCCACCACGGGGTCGGGGTCGAACACCGGGGAGCTGTTTTTT,CATTGSGSNTGELFF
NA,TRBJ2-3,TRBD2,TRBV7-2,TGTGCCAGCAGCTTAGATGGCGGGGGGGCCCCAGATACGCAGTATTTT,CASSLDGGGAPDTQYF
NA,TRBJ1-1,NA,TRBV5-6,TGTGCCAGCAGCCCCCCGGCAGGGGCGATGAACACTGAAGCTTTCTTT,CASSPPAGAMNTEAFF
once,TRBJ2-7,TRBD2,TRBV7-8,TGTGCCAGCAGCTCCGGGACTAGCGGGTATGAGCAGTACTTC,CASSSGTSGYEQYF
once,TRBJ1-5,NA,TRBV19,TGTGCCAGTAGTATGATAGGGGTCGGTCAGCCCCAGCATTTT,CASSMIGVGQPQHF
NA,TRBJ1-2,NA,TRBV27,TGTGCCAGCAGTTTGTCTACAGGGAACTATGGCTACACCTTC,CASSLSTGNYGYTF
NA,TRBJ1-1,NA,TRBV28,TGTGCCAGCAGCCACGGACAGCCGTGGGCTTTCTTT,CASSHGQPWAFF
NA,TRBJ2-1,NA,TRBV11-2,TGTGCCAGCAGCCCCCCGGGGGTGAGTAATGAGCAGTTCTTC,CASSPPGVSNEQFF
NA,TRBJ2-3,TRBD2,TRBV2,TGTGCCAGCAGTGAACTGCGGTTGGGACTAGCGGGGGGGCTTGGTACGCAGTATTTT,CASSELRLGLAGGLGTQYF
once,TRBJ1-5,NA,TRBV6-5,TGTGCCAGCAGTTACGTCGGGGGGGTGGGCAATCAGCCCCAGCATTTT,CASSYVGGVGNQPQHF
NA,TRBJ2-7,TRBD1,TRBV5-5,TGTGCCAGCAGCGGCAAAGGGGGCATCTCCTACGAGCAGTACTTC,CASSGKGGISYEQYF